The rows below give T cell receptor beta chains drawn from one sample of a study of Graves' ophthalmopathy and Graves' hyperthyroidism. MiXCR, run by TCRdb on the multiplex PCR reads, gives a single entry per CDR3 protein. Of 210,000 or so distinct CDR3 sequences listed, less than 30% are singletons. The source material was peripheral blood. The receptors originated from a man aged 50-60 years with Graves' ophthalmopathy. Both conserved end residues are part of each CDR3. The D gene is left open where the match is weak.

d_gene: .
j_gene: TRBJ2-7
v_gene: TRBV30
CDR3aa: CAWSDKGTLSYEQYF

d_gene: .
j_gene: TRBJ2-5
v_gene: TRBV27
CDR3aa: CASSSNPEGRETQYF

d_gene: .
j_gene: TRBJ1-2
v_gene: TRBV29-1
CDR3aa: CSVLSGGRGYTF

d_gene: .
j_gene: TRBJ1-6
v_gene: TRBV7-9
CDR3aa: CASSLVGSPLHF

d_gene: .
j_gene: TRBJ2-5
v_gene: TRBV7-2
CDR3aa: CASVIGTGNLETQYF

d_gene: .
j_gene: TRBJ1-2
v_gene: TRBV6-2/TRBV6-3
CDR3aa: CASSSPVPKALLGGYTF

d_gene: TRBD1
j_gene: TRBJ1-2
v_gene: TRBV12-3/TRBV12-4
CDR3aa: CASSLFGRGYGYTF

d_gene: TRBD2
j_gene: TRBJ2-7
v_gene: TRBV3-1
CDR3aa: CASSLPGLVDEQYF

d_gene: .
j_gene: TRBJ2-5
v_gene: TRBV24-1
CDR3aa: CATSPRHRETQYF

d_gene: TRBD1
j_gene: TRBJ1-2
v_gene: TRBV12-3/TRBV12-4
CDR3aa: CASSTDRVNGYTF

d_gene: .
j_gene: TRBJ2-7
v_gene: TRBV6-2/TRBV6-3
CDR3aa: CASSSETRGYEQYF

d_gene: .
j_gene: TRBJ1-2
v_gene: TRBV20-1
CDR3aa: CSRTLTGDYGYTF

d_gene: TRBD1
j_gene: TRBJ1-5
v_gene: TRBV7-9
CDR3aa: CASSEQGLAQPQHF

d_gene: TRBD2
j_gene: TRBJ2-3
v_gene: TRBV5-1
CDR3aa: CASSLVAGGTDTQYF

d_gene: TRBD2
j_gene: TRBJ2-4
v_gene: TRBV20-1
CDR3aa: CSASGTSGYQNIQYF

d_gene: TRBD1
j_gene: TRBJ2-5
v_gene: TRBV25-1
CDR3aa: CASSENINSGQGGETQYF

d_gene: .
j_gene: TRBJ2-7
v_gene: TRBV14
CDR3aa: CASSSWGPTYEQYF

d_gene: TRBD1
j_gene: TRBJ2-7
v_gene: TRBV11-2
CDR3aa: CASSQTGTDYEQYF

d_gene: TRBD1
j_gene: TRBJ1-1
v_gene: TRBV7-8
CDR3aa: CASSRTGEYTEAFF

d_gene: .
j_gene: TRBJ2-7
v_gene: TRBV7-2
CDR3aa: CASSLTAGRYEQYF

d_gene: .
j_gene: TRBJ1-6
v_gene: TRBV6-1
CDR3aa: CASRGSYNSPLHF

d_gene: .
j_gene: TRBJ1-1
v_gene: TRBV12-3/TRBV12-4
CDR3aa: CASSSNRVLPPNTEAFF

d_gene: .
j_gene: TRBJ1-1
v_gene: TRBV25-1
CDR3aa: CASILGPNTEAFF

d_gene: TRBD1
j_gene: TRBJ1-2
v_gene: TRBV20-1
CDR3aa: CSATTGGARYGYTF

d_gene: TRBD1
j_gene: TRBJ2-4
v_gene: TRBV6-1
CDR3aa: CASSARGQNIQYF

d_gene: .
j_gene: TRBJ1-3
v_gene: TRBV28
CDR3aa: CASSFGSGNTIYF

d_gene: TRBD1
j_gene: TRBJ1-1
v_gene: TRBV5-1
CDR3aa: CASSRWTGNTEAFF

d_gene: .
j_gene: TRBJ1-1
v_gene: TRBV6-2/TRBV6-3
CDR3aa: CASSYWRAGTEAFF

d_gene: TRBD1
j_gene: TRBJ1-3
v_gene: TRBV12-3/TRBV12-4
CDR3aa: CASSPRDSSVGNTIYF

d_gene: TRBD1
j_gene: TRBJ2-7
v_gene: TRBV27
CDR3aa: CASSFGPPGQGSYEQYF

d_gene: TRBD2
j_gene: TRBJ2-7
v_gene: TRBV28
CDR3aa: CASRTLRGRGYEQYF

d_gene: TRBD1
j_gene: TRBJ2-7
v_gene: TRBV11-2
CDR3aa: CASSLGRDSSYEQYF

d_gene: .
j_gene: TRBJ1-6
v_gene: TRBV5-1
CDR3aa: CASSRTGFDSPLHF

d_gene: .
j_gene: TRBJ2-2
v_gene: TRBV28
CDR3aa: CASSFSGELFF

d_gene: .
j_gene: TRBJ1-5
v_gene: TRBV6-5
CDR3aa: CASSYSIGGSSNQPQHF

d_gene: .
j_gene: TRBJ2-5
v_gene: TRBV12-3/TRBV12-4
CDR3aa: CASSFVRLETQYF

d_gene: TRBD1
j_gene: TRBJ1-2
v_gene: TRBV11-2
CDR3aa: CASSSTGGGYTF

d_gene: .
j_gene: TRBJ2-5
v_gene: TRBV19
CDR3aa: CASSIRQPATQYF

d_gene: .
j_gene: TRBJ2-7
v_gene: TRBV4-2
CDR3aa: CASSQAAGSYEQYF

d_gene: .
j_gene: TRBJ2-5
v_gene: TRBV10-1
CDR3aa: CASSEGQLPQETQYF

d_gene: TRBD2
j_gene: TRBJ2-7
v_gene: TRBV6-1
CDR3aa: CASRAGGSHEQYF

d_gene: .
j_gene: TRBJ2-2
v_gene: TRBV6-1
CDR3aa: CATLLYGPAGELFF

d_gene: .
j_gene: TRBJ2-1
v_gene: TRBV28
CDR3aa: CASSGQTLLNEQFF

d_gene: .
j_gene: TRBJ1-3
v_gene: TRBV13
CDR3aa: CASSPRNGDTIYF

d_gene: .
j_gene: TRBJ2-7
v_gene: TRBV10-3
CDR3aa: CAIRDGEGTYEQYF

d_gene: .
j_gene: TRBJ1-5
v_gene: TRBV19
CDR3aa: CASSNSLYSNQPQHF

d_gene: .
j_gene: TRBJ1-1
v_gene: TRBV15
CDR3aa: CATSRSTRGNTEAFF

d_gene: .
j_gene: TRBJ1-2
v_gene: TRBV28
CDR3aa: CASSDWGITRVGNGYTF

d_gene: .
j_gene: TRBJ2-2
v_gene: TRBV6-2/TRBV6-3
CDR3aa: CASGNTGELFF